This TCR beta chain was obtained from a study of cytomegalovirus exposure and HLA in healthy donors. Use of 60 Vbeta and 13 Jbeta primers characterized the PCR. Measured with immunoSEQ multiplex PCR; TCRdb has only the in-frame clones, and not every one. In the table there are about 80,000 clones, around 80% of which are singletons. Germline loops: CDR1 SEHNR, CDR2 FQNEAQ (reference sequence). CDR3 length: 15 residues. Between the trimmed V and J ends, which lost 3 bases and 3 bases, there was a span of 12 bases. The TCR sequence derives from a woman aged 45-59 years in good health and CMV-seropositive. Source material: PBMCs. V gene TRBV7-9 combines with J gene TRBJ1-5; tentatively, D is TRBD1 (6 bases). CDR3 coding DNA: TGTGCCAGCAGCTTGACAGGAGGAGACAATCAGCCCCAGCATTTT. Its translation is CASSLTGGDNQPQHF.